The subject of this entry is one TCR beta chain. Its target is not known. This sample was included in a study of T cell responses to AZD1222 COVID-19 vaccine. Study conclusions and caveats: Clonal diversity was possibly underestimated, and white British individuals and females predominated among donors. Repertoires were obtained solely post-peak T cell response. Seropositive AZD1222 recipients at baseline numbered only five or six.

Trimming shortened V by 0 bases and J by 6 bases, and 18 bases separated the two germline ends. The V gene's germline CDR1 is MGHRA and CDR2 YSYEKL. The CDR3 spans 16 residues. Profiling relied on immunoSEQ multiplex PCR, and the TCRdb table lists in-frame clones only, not all of them. The repertoire holds 160,000 or so clones, with 90% as singletons. The chain employs TRBV4-1 and TRBJ2-7; no reliable D call. The sample consisted of peripheral blood, taken 28 days after the second AZD1222 dose. The source is an adult who received the AZD1222 COVID-19 vaccine. The CDR3 reads CASSQDGKEAASEQYF. The CDR3 coding sequence is TGCGCCAGCAGCCAAGACGGTAAAGAGGCAGCGTCCGAGCAGTACTTC.